The T cell receptor beta chain under discussion was sequenced for a study of blood T cells in healthy people across ages. CDR3 length: 19 amino acids. The junction had 8 bases not matched to a gene; V was cut back by 2 bases and J by 0 bases. CDR1 and CDR2 from the germline V gene are ENHRY and SYGVKD. Next came a second PCR, run for 7 to 11 cycles, which used a sample-barcoded 5' primer along with a J-beta primer mix. Each CDR3 protein is one row after TCRdb ran MiXCR on the 5' RACE reads. The sample shows about 780,000 distinct CDR3 sequences, about 45% of them seen only once. The table lists this clonotype with many counts.

The clonotype originates from an older man in good health. The sequencing input was blood. The rearrangement links TRBV10-3 to TRBJ2-1, with TRBD2 matching over 12 bases. In DNA form, the CDR3 reads TGTGCCATCAGTGAGGGACTAGCGGGACGTTCGAGCTCCTACAATGAGCAGTTCTTC. It translates to CAISEGLAGRSSSYNEQFF.